What follows describes a single T cell receptor beta chain. The antigen it binds to is not known. Base qualities are not recorded, but no much larger clone differs from it by a single base. Synthesis of TCR cDNA relied on 5'RACE template switching, a step that introduced a universal primer site along with unique molecular identifiers. Priming of cDNA synthesis was performed from both the TCR alpha and TCR beta constant segments. Library amplification involved two PCR steps, and the second step added sample barcodes and sequencing adapters. Sequencing of the libraries was done on either Illumina HiSeq 2500 (2x100 bp) or NovaSeq (2x150 bp). Per the source publication's procedure: Demultiplexing of reads and collapsing into UMI consensus sequences were performed with MIGEC, and V(D)J alignment was carried out with MiXCR. Vaccine-responding clonotypes were defined with edgeR using replicate PBMC samples, requiring FDR below 0.01 and a log2 fold change above 5 up to day 15. Bulk clonotypes were assigned CD4 or CD8 identity according to which sequenced CD4 or CD8 repertoire held them at higher abundance. TCRdb redid the processing of the public reads, applying fastp at Q25 and MiXCR, and retained in-frame beta chains. Rows are unified per CDR3 protein, each entry keeping the most common DNA and genes. The authors' filters were not applied to this entry. For this sample the table gives about 330,000 distinct CDR3 sequences, of which around 6.8% were detected only once. The biggest ten clones account for roughly a sixth of the sample.

The data were obtained in a study of T cells after yellow fever vaccination (dated by TCRdb to the late 2010s). Background on the whole study: The SMART-Seq v4 Ultra Low Input RNA kit was used to prepare libraries from fractions with low cell numbers. To track T-cell clones before and after primary and booster YFV17D yellow fever vaccination, bulk TCR alpha and beta repertoires were sequenced longitudinally. Two healthy male donors made up the cohort, one aged 18 to 29 years and the other aged 30 to 40 years. Blood samples were taken at several timepoints before and after primary and secondary immunization, and bulk PBMC replicates and cell subsets were isolated.

Looking up the germline V gene (reference sequence) yields CDR1 LGHDT and CDR2 YNNKEL. The germline V end is reduced by 4 bases and the J end by 7 bases; junction bases left unmatched: 6. The CDR3 starts with the cysteine, ends with the phenylalanine, and has 15 residues. Only the CDR3 DNA stays, 45 bases, in frame from base 1. The treatment or condition label for this specimen denotes: live attenuated yellow fever vaccine strain. Two biological replicates of bulk PBMCs were collected at each blood-draw timepoint. A standard Ficoll-Paque protocol was used to isolate PBMCs from peripheral blood. TriZol was used to extract RNA from bulk PBMCs, from CD4 and CD8 fractions, and from dextramer-positive and dextramer-negative fractions. What the authors observed across the whole study: Compared with the primary T-cell response, the secondary T-cell response was faster but weaker, reaching its peak on day 5 rather than on day 15. Because abundant contaminating clonotypes from the bulk population could be contained in FACS-sorted repertoires, computational filtering was required. A small share of clonotypes occurred in both CD4 and CD8 compartments, likely arising from convergent recombination. Most clones expanded after primary vaccination were re-detected after the booster (around 96% of CD4 and about 88% of CD8), suggesting broad memory maintenance. Only a couple of donors were included in the study, so the extent to which the findings can be generalized is limited.

The sequence came from a man in his late teens or twenties who received the YFV17D yellow fever vaccine. This chain joins TRBV3-1 to TRBJ2-1, and 11 bases in between align with TRBD2. The input for sequencing was PBMCs, taken roughly 47 days after the first yellow fever vaccination. This receptor has the CDR3 CASSPPTSGENEQFF. The nucleotide sequence reads TGTGCCAGCAGCCCTCCGACTAGCGGGGAAAATGAGCAGTTCTTC.